This TCR beta chain was observed in a study of cytomegalovirus exposure and HLA in healthy donors (dated by TCRdb to the late 2010s). Regarding the study in general: An earlier analysis of a few hundred of the donors reported over 250 Gb of sequence data and around 110 million unique TCR beta sequences obtained from about 179 million T cells. Approximately 300 gigabases of sequencing data and tens of millions of unique TCR sequences made up an early release that covered over 550 HLA-typed donors. Of the roughly 400 genotyped donors, 81% were placed in the genetic ancestry cluster associated with self-reported Caucasian donors. The study aimed to test whether signatures of past pathogen exposure could be identified by cataloging public T cell receptors. The study profiled the T cell repertoires of hundreds of subjects by immunosequencing and related them to cytomegalovirus serostatus. Along with the roughly 670-subject first cohort, a separate validation cohort of approximately 110 different subjects was used. To predict cytomegalovirus infection status, the study brought together high-throughput TCR immunosequencing, statistical association of individual TCRs with disease status, and machine learning. To study patterns of TCR occurrence, a later analysis re-analyzed previously published TCR beta repertoires from more than 550 donors and added high-resolution HLA genotyping. In the later analysis, no new phenotypic data were used to find candidate immune exposures; instead, reliance was placed on TCR beta sequences and their occurrence across donors. In an earlier analysis of roughly 580 of the donors, high-throughput TCR beta sequencing was used to judge whether each TCR beta V gene segment behaved as functional or pseudogenic. Donor age, sex, ethnicity and CMV serostatus were compiled alongside the repertoire data. A later genetic analysis took genome-wide SNP genotypes for about 55% of the 666 donors and used that subset as a discovery cohort. Every repertoire in the discovery cohort had been generated on one and the same sequencing platform. Both class I and class II loci were covered by HLA typing, at four-digit resolution. Typing coverage differed by locus: A, B, C, DRB1 and DQB1 were typed in roughly 629-630 donors, DQA1 in 522, DPA1 in around 600, and DPB1 in just under 490. Because of strong linkage in the cohort, 5 or 6 DR-DQ haplotypes were treated as single units for association and clustering. On average, about 240,000 unique TCR beta nucleotide sequences were sequenced per donor among some 420 genotyped donors of the cohort, with roughly 18% of those sequences being non-productive.

Library preparation was by the immunoSEQ multiplex PCR assay. The multiplex PCR relied on a mix of 60 forward primers for TCR Vbeta segments and 13 reverse primers for TCR Jbeta segments. Amplification of the CDR3 region of rearranged TCR beta genes was performed with a multiplex PCR assay on genomic DNA. The amplified TCR beta libraries were sequenced on the Illumina HiSeq System as 87-base-pair reads. The paper's data handling went like this. In a later analysis, 70 million to 95 million unique TCR beta chains were counted across the 500 to 850 repertoires, and approximately 11 million of these chains were shared by at least two donors. Raw reads were error-corrected and collapsed into unique sequences by a nearest-neighbor algorithm in which closely related sequences were merged to remove PCR and sequencing errors. V, D and J gene segments were assigned by aligning CDR3 sequences to IMGT reference sequences. For a sequence to be retained, a match of at least six nucleotides to both a V gene segment and a J gene segment was required. Rearrangements were called productive when the CDR3 lacked stop codons and stayed in frame with V and J; all others were non-productive. Following IMGT convention, CDR3 was defined as the stretch from the second conserved V-encoded cysteine to the conserved J-encoded phenylalanine. The earlier analysis of 587 of the donors excluded any sequence lacking an unambiguous match to a single V gene segment. An earlier analysis of about 590 of the donors classified V segments as functional when productive rearrangements were above 56.7% and as segregating when the standard deviation between donors was above 5%. A statistical classification framework was built for diagnosing cytomegalovirus status from the catalog of TCR beta chain sequences. In a later analysis, V and J genes were assigned by comparing TCR nucleotide sequences against IMGT/GENE-DB human TR gene sequences. The TCRdist pipeline was used in a later analysis to assign CDR3 sequences and most-parsimonious VDJ recombination scenarios. In a later analysis, each TCR beta chain was defined by its CDR3 amino acid sequence together with its V-gene family, and reads without a unique V-gene family were excluded. As a way to deal with suspected cross-contamination and a sequencing artifact, a later analysis dropped under 600 nucleotide sequences that were highly shared and had low generation probability. For each public chain, a later analysis derived a clonal expansion index from normalized ranks of inferred template counts within each repertoire. In a later analysis, generation probabilities were computed with a VDJ recombination model fitted to out-of-frame rearrangements, and the resulting probabilities were checked against IGoR. Hypergeometric tests were used in a later analysis to score TCR-TCR, TCR-HLA and TCR-CMV co-occurrence, with a repertoire-size bias correction applied to the TCR pairs. To estimate false discovery rates, a later analysis permuted the HLA or CMV assignments 20 times. In a later analysis, co-occurring TCRs were grouped with DBSCAN, and TCRdist sequence similarity was added when clustering was performed within HLA-allele-positive subsets. For co-occurrence clustering, repertoires with fewer than 30,000 or more than 120,000 public chains were excluded, along with roughly 5 repertoires with anomalous nucleotide sharing. Held by TCRdb, this immuneACCESS table contains in-frame sequences only and omits some clones. Under half of the omission traces to an unresolved V gene where checked; the cause of the rest is unknown. V and J calls and clone size are those listed in that table; D and trimming were worked out from the DNA. The sample includes around 80,000 clones, with around 81% observed a single time. Clones ranked in the top ten supply approximately 1.6% of the sample.

Clipping removes 10 bases from V and 5 bases from J, with 12 as the unmatched junction base count. CDR1 and CDR2, per the germline V gene (reference sequence), are SEHNR and FQNEAQ. The cysteine opens and the phenylalanine closes a CDR3 of 14 amino acids. This entry keeps only the CDR3 DNA: 42 bases, framed from base 1. The cohort comprised some 700 healthy bone marrow donors. All cohort members were sampled while nominally healthy, although unrecorded immune exposures were likely present. The donor was CMV seronegative and belonged to the group of roughly 330 seronegative cohort members. A peripheral blood sample was collected from each donor, and TCR beta sequencing was performed on peripheral blood mononuclear cells. The Qiagen DNeasy Blood Extraction Kit was used to extract genomic DNA from the blood cell samples. Points the paper makes about the study in general: The sequencing pipeline was judged likely to have produced a cluster of highly shared sequence variants as a technical artifact. Because counts were too low, more than 15 rarely observed V segments, including chromosome 9 orphons, were excluded from the earlier analysis of a few hundred of the donors. Roughly uniform sequencing depth across donors was assumed in presence/absence analyses, although this assumption may not hold. Immune exposure information for the cohort was limited to CMV serostatus. While some public TCRs were present in many individuals, most TCR sequences turned up only very rarely across donors. A later genetic analysis associated a missense DCLRE1C variant with V-gene and J-gene trimming of TCR beta chains, and an independent cohort replicated the association. Because some donors lacked HLA typing at each locus, the association tests relied only on the typed subset. The authors suggested that the approach could potentially be generalized to other disease states and immunological phenotypes. A few of the identified cytomegalovirus-associated TCR beta chains were confirmed in vitro to be specific for cytomegalovirus antigens. In a later analysis, TCR association rates were found to vary across HLA loci, with the most associated TCRs seen for DRB1 alleles and the fewest for HLA-C alleles. The study listed 150 to 200 TCR beta chains as associated with cytomegalovirus. A later analysis reported that several top co-occurrence clusters appeared linked to parvovirus B19, influenza, CMV and Epstein-Barr virus. In both the original and validation cohorts, the classifier was reported to diagnose cytomegalovirus status with high specificity and sensitivity. A further reported finding was that TCR beta sequences accurately predicted the HLA-A and HLA-B alleles for most subjects in the first cohort. Compared with the 666-donor mean, donors in an Asian-associated ancestry cluster had fewer N-insertions in productive TCRs, according to a later genetic analysis. Compared with equally common non-associated chains, HLA-associated TCR beta chains in a later analysis were more clonally expanded and had lower generation probabilities. Broadly in line with IMGT annotations, most TCR beta V segments showed up in productive rearrangements about 90% or about 30% of the time in an earlier analysis of a few hundred of the donors. Strong co-occurrence of HLA alleles, especially DR and DQ, made assigning TCR associations to individual alleles difficult. At a false discovery rate of 0.05, a later analysis linked 15,000 to 20,000 TCR beta sequences to specific HLA alleles. According to a later analysis, most CMV-associated TCR beta chains appeared to be HLA-restricted, and the HLA associations seemed to be driven largely by CMV exposure. Because the 87-base-pair reads could not distinguish some IMGT-functional V segments, including TRBV6-2 and TRBV6-3, those segments were excluded. In this cohort, only TCR beta chains were sequenced, and detectable features were limited by the absence of alpha or paired-chain data. Linkage disequilibrium might explain the correlated functional status among segregating V segments, but an unknown experimental factor could not be ruled out.

This clone is judged medium-sized (0.01 to 0.1%). What antigen it recognizes has not been identified. No much larger clonotype is one base removed from it; base qualities were not supplied. This clonotype was sampled from a man aged 35-49 years in good health and CMV-seronegative. The specimen sequenced was PBMCs. The chain is assembled from TRBV7-9 and TRBJ1-1; 8 nucleotides in the junction match TRBD1. For the CDR3, the sequence is CATSRQGSVTEAFF. The nucleotide sequence reads as follows: TGTGCCACTTCCCGACAGGGGAGTGTTACTGAAGCTTTCTTT.